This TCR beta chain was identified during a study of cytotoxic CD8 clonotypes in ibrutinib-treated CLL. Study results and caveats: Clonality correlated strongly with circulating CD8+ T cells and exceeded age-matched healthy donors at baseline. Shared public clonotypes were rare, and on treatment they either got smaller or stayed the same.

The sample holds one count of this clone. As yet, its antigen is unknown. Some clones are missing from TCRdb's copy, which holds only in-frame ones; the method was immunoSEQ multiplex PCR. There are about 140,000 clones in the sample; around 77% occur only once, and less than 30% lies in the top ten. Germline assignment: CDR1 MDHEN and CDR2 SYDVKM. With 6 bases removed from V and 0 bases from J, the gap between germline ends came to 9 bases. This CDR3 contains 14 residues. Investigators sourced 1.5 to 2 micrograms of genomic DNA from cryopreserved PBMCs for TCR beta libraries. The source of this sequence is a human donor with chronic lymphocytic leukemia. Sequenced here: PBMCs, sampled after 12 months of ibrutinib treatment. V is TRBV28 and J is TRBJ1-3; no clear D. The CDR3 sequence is CASRTYDSGNTIYF. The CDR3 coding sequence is TGTGCCAGCAGAACCTACGACTCTGGAAACACCATATATTTT.